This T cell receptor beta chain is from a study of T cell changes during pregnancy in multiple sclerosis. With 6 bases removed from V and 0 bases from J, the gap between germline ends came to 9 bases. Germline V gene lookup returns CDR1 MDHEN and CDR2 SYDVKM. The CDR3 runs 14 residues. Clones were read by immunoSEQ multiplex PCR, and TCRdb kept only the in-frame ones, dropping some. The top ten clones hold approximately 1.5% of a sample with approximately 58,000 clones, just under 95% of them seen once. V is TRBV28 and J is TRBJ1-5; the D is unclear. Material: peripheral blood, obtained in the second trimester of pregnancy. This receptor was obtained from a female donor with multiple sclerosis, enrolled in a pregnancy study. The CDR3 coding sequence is TGTGCCAGCAGCCAGGTTTATAGCAATCAGCCCCAGCATTTT. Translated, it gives CASSQVYSNQPQHF.